This record covers a single TCR beta chain. A modified ARM-PCR protocol with three rounds of nested PCR amplified TCRbeta. TCRdb re-derived calls from the multiplex PCR reads in MiXCR, one entry per CDR3 protein. The sample consists of about 110,000 distinct CDR3 sequences, over 55% of them appearing once. V dropped 5 bases and J dropped 4 bases, with 11 bases sitting between them. Germline CDR1 and CDR2: LNHDA and SQIVND (reference sequence). The CDR3 has 14 amino acids. The template was RNA from unsorted bulk tissue. Distant lung tissue was collected more than 3 cm away from the tumor edge. The data stem from a study of tumor and adjacent non-tumor tissue in lung cancer.

The V gene is TRBV19, the J gene TRBJ2-2, with D possibly being TRBD2 (5 bases). The specimen sequenced was distant non-tumor lung tissue. The receptor was isolated from a man aged 55 to 70 with non-small cell lung cancer. CDR3 in amino acids: CASSSRGSTGELFF. CDR3 DNA sequence: TGTGCCAGTAGTTCGAGAGGGAGCACCGGGGAGCTGTTTTTT.